The clone carrying this T cell receptor beta chain has more than one count but fewer than ten. Its antigen is undetermined. The germline V gene encodes CDR1 GTSNPN and CDR2 SVGIG (reference sequence). This CDR3 contains 11 residues. V shed 2 bases and J 10 bases; nucleotides not matched to a gene: 4. The data belong to a study of blood T cells in healthy people across ages. Turning to the study itself: Per two T cells, about one barcoded beta molecule was captured through template switching. General observations from the study: There were more naive CD4+ cells and higher diversity in long-lived donors than in aged donors.

Extraction yielded at least 6 micrograms of total RNA per sample. The use of a sample-barcoded 5' primer and a J-beta primer mix characterized a second PCR of roughly 6 to 11 cycles. TCRdb ran MiXCR on the 5' RACE reads and lists one entry per CDR3 protein. The table lists about 780,000 distinct CDR3 sequences, about half of them singletons, with about a sixth in the top ten. The V gene is TRBV30, the J gene TRBJ1-2; 7 bases match TRBD1. This receptor was obtained from a man aged 80 or over in good health. Sequences were obtained from blood. In DNA form, the CDR3 reads TGTGCCTGGAGTCCCGGACAGGTCTACACCTTC. Translated: CAWSPGQVYTF.